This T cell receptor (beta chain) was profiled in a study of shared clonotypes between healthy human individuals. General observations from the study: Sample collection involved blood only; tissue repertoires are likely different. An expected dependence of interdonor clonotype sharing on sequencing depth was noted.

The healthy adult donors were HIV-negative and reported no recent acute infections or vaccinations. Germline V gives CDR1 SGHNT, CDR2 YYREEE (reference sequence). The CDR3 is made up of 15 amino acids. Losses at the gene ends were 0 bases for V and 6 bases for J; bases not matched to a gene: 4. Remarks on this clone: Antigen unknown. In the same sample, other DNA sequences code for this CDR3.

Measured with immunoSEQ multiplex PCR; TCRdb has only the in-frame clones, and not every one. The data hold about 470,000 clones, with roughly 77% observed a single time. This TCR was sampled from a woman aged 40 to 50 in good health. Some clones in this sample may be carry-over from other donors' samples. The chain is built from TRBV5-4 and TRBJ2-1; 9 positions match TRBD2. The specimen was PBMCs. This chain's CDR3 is CASSLEREVGNEQFF. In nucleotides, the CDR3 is TGTGCCAGCAGCTTGGAGCGGGAGGTTGGCAATGAGCAGTTCTTC.